Listed below are T cell receptor beta chains from one sample, sequenced in a study of blood T cell repertoires in COVID-19. Clones were read by immunoSEQ multiplex PCR, and TCRdb kept only the in-frame ones, dropping some. The sample carries about 81,000 clones, roughly 88% recorded once. Sequenced material: peripheral blood. The receptors stem from a woman aged 80 or older with acute or convalescent COVID-19. CDR3s include the opening cysteine and the closing phenylalanine or tryptophan. The order of the fields is clone size, D gene, J gene, V gene, CDR3 protein, CDR3 DNA. D genes are given only for firm matches. Size values are once, few and many counts, or a class for expanded clones, and some rows have none.

. TRBD2 TRBJ2-3 TRBV9 CASSGGLAGRTDTQYF TGTGCCAGCAGCGGGGGACTAGCGGGAAGGACGGATACGCAGTATTTT
. TRBD1 TRBJ1-1 TRBV2 CASTGQVSSSTEAFF TGTGCCAGCACGGGACAGGTTTCCTCCAGCACTGAAGCTTTCTTT
. . TRBJ2-5 TRBV10-3 CAISEIGRAETQYF TGTGCCATCAGTGAGATCGGGAGAGCAGAGACCCAGTACTTC
. . TRBJ2-2 TRBV10-3 CAISESVTRFPGELFF TGTGCCATCAGTGAGTCGGTCACGCGTTTTCCCGGGGAGCTGTTTTTT
. . TRBJ1-2 TRBV18 CASSPPTERNYGYTF TGTGCCAGCTCACCACCGACAGAACGTAACTATGGCTACACCTTC
once . TRBJ2-1 TRBV5-4 CASSLGGVLDNEQFF TGTGCCAGCAGCTTGGGCGGGGTGTTGGACAATGAGCAGTTCTTC
. . TRBJ2-7 TRBV11-2 CASTLSLRDEQYF TGTGCCAGCACCTTATCTCTGCGCGACGAGCAGTACTTC
. TRBD2 TRBJ2-1 TRBV19 CASRRLAGGNEQFF TGTGCCAGTAGAAGACTAGCGGGAGGCAATGAGCAGTTCTTC
. . TRBJ2-7 TRBV5-5 CASSSPGFGSYEQYF TGTGCCAGCAGCTCGCCGGGATTTGGCTCCTACGAGCAGTACTTC
. TRBD1 TRBJ2-7 TRBV6-5 CASSRGTGAPEQYF TGTGCCAGCAGTAGGGGGACAGGGGCCCCAGAGCAGTACTTC
. . TRBJ2-7 TRBV7-6 CASSLEIPTISYEQYF TGTGCCAGCAGCTTAGAGATACCTACGATCTCCTACGAGCAGTACTTC
. . TRBJ2-6 TRBV13 CASSLLTGSGANVLTF TGTGCCAGCAGCCTACTTACGGGGTCGGGGGCCAACGTCCTGACTTTC
. . TRBJ1-2 TRBV5-4 CASSPRPPNYGYTF TGTGCCAGCAGCCCGCGCCCCCCGAACTATGGCTACACCTTC
. . TRBJ1-2 TRBV18 CASSPSGEGNYGYTF TGTGCCAGCTCACCCTCAGGGGAGGGTAACTATGGCTACACCTTC